The clone carrying this T cell receptor (beta chain) was counted only a few times. No antigen is known for it. Being one base from a much bigger clone, this may be a read error. This CDR3 has 15 residues. Germline CDR1 reads SGDLS; CDR2 reads YYNGEE. V was trimmed by 2 bases and J by 2 bases, leaving 11 bases between them. PCR was performed a second time for about 7 to 11 cycles using a sample-barcoded 5' primer and a J-beta primer mix. Unique molecular identifiers of 12 random nucleotides labeled each cDNA. TCRdb ran MiXCR on the 5' RACE reads and lists one entry per CDR3 protein. The profile shows some 1.8 million distinct CDR3 sequences, about two fifths of them singletons. The entry originates in a study of blood T cells in healthy people across ages. Study findings and constraints: The long-lived group displayed more naive CD4+ cells, plus higher diversity, than the aged donors did.

Donors each provided about 9.5 milliliters of peripheral blood. The sequencing sample was made of blood. The J gene is TRBJ2-1, the V gene TRBV9, with D possibly being TRBD2 (6 bases). The origin of this receptor is a human donor in good health. The CDR3 DNA reads as TGTGCCAGCAGCGTGGAGGGGTACCCCTACAATGAGCAGTTCTTC. Translated: CASSVEGYPYNEQFF. Variable domain in full (rest from reference TRBV9 and TRBJ2-1): DSGVTQTPKHLITATGQRVTLRCSPRSGDLSVYWYQQSLDQGLQFLIQYYNGEERAKGNILERFSAQQFPDLHSELNLSSLELGDSALYFCASSVEGYPYNEQFFGPGTRLTVL.